What follows are 30 T cell receptor beta chains derived from one specimen sequenced in a study of T cell clones after liver transplantation. Profiled with immunoSEQ multiplex PCR; TCRdb holds only in-frame clones, not every one. The table includes more than 95,000 clones, around nine tenths detected once. Sequencing was performed on CD4+ T cells from blood, taken 12 months after liver transplant. These receptors all come from a human patient who received a liver transplant. A subset of T cells may come from the graft donor.

The J gene is TRBJ1-5, the V gene TRBV19; D may be TRBD1 (6 bases). Deletions cut 5 bases from V and 3 bases from J, with 20 bases between. The length of the CDR3 is 17 residues. The V gene's germline CDR1 is LNHDA and CDR2 SQIVND (reference sequence). This CDR3 reads CASSRAGGARVNQPQHF. The CDR3 nucleotides are TGTGCCAGTAGTCGGGCCGGGGGGGCGCGCGTCAATCAGCCCCAGCATTTT.

The chain recombines TRBV5-8 with TRBJ2-5; 14 bases match TRBD2. The V gene's germline CDR1 is SGHTS and CDR2 YDEGEE. V was clipped by 4 bases and J by 5 bases; unmatched bases: 13. This CDR3 is 18 amino acids long. CDR3 sequence (DNA): TGTGCCAGCAGCAGGGGACTAGCGGGAGCTAAGGCCGGGGAGACCCAGTACTTC. It yields the protein CASSRGLAGAKAGETQYF.

The rearrangement uses TRBV6-1 and TRBJ1-5; no definite D call. The germline V gene has CDR1 MNHNS and CDR2 SASEGT. The CDR3 spans 11 residues. Trimming took off 2 bases at V and 8 bases at J, with 4 bases between the two ends. This CDR3 reads CASSENEPQHF. Written as DNA, the CDR3 is TGTGCCAGCAGTGAAAACGAGCCCCAGCATTTT.

CDR3 in DNA: TGTGCCAGTAGTATGGGCGGGGCCCTTACCGAGCAGTACTTC. Protein product: CASSMGGALTEQYF. The chain recombines TRBV19 with TRBJ2-7; D might be TRBD2 (6 bases). The V end was cut by 3 bases, the J end by 6 bases, with 15 bases between. CDR3 length: 14 residues. Germline CDR1 is LNHDA and CDR2 is SQIVND (reference sequence).

The chain employs TRBV5-5 and TRBJ1-2; D is possibly TRBD1 (5 bases). The germline V gene encodes CDR1 SGHKS and CDR2 YYEKEE (reference sequence). Trimming removed 1 base from V and 2 bases from J, with 12 bases in between. The CDR3 length is 15 residues. CDR3 nucleotide sequence: TGTGCCAGCAGCTTGAAAGGGGAGCAGAACTATGGCTACACCTTC. It specifies CASSLKGEQNYGYTF.

V gene TRBV11-3 combines with J gene TRBJ2-3, with D possibly being TRBD1 (6 bases). The CDR3 consists of 18 residues. Germline lookup yields CDR1 SGHNT and CDR2 YENEEA. V gave up 0 bases and J gave up 0 bases, with 16 bases separating them. In nucleotides, the CDR3 is TGTGCCAGCAGCTTAGACGGTATGGGGGCGAGGAGCACAGATACGCAGTATTTT. Translating it yields CASSLDGMGARSTDTQYF.

The V call is TRBV2, the J call TRBJ1-1; D unclear. From germline, CDR1 is SNHLY and CDR2 FYNNEI. CDR3 length: 14 residues. The V gene lost 4 bases and the J gene lost 4 bases, with 13 bases spanning the gap. CDR3 sequence reads: CASSGGPWGTEAFF. For the CDR3, the DNA is TGTGCCAGCAGTGGCGGTCCCTGGGGCACTGAAGCTTTCTTT.

This chain joins TRBV5-1 and TRBJ1-1, with 9 bases that match TRBD1. Looked up from germline, CDR1 is SGHRS and CDR2 is YFSETQ. The CDR3 has 13 amino acids. The V gene end was trimmed by 2 bases and the J gene end by 6 bases; junction bases not matched to a gene: 2. The DNA for the CDR3 is TGCGCCAGCAGCTTACAGGGGGCAGCTGAAGCTTTCTTT. Residues: CASSLQGAAEAFF.

V gene TRBV28 combines with J gene TRBJ1-1; the match to TRBD1 covers 11 bases. CDR1 and CDR2 from the germline V gene are MDHEN and SYDVKM. V lost 3 bases and J lost 3; bases outside the gene matches: 9. This CDR3 spans 17 amino acids. This CDR3 is CASSFLGTGGKDTEAFF. In nucleotides, the CDR3 is TGTGCCAGCAGTTTTTTGGGGACAGGGGGGAAGGACACTGAAGCTTTCTTT. Full variable domain (missing parts from reference TRBV28 and TRBJ1-1): DVKVTQSSRYLVKRTGEKVFLECVQDMDHENMFWYRQDPGLGLRLIYFSYDVKMKEKGDIPEGYSVSREKKERFSLILESASTNQTSMYLCASSFLGTGGKDTEAFFGQGTRLTVV.

Points on this clone: Other DNA sequences from this sample encode an identical CDR3 as well. The chain has TRBV7-3 and TRBJ2-3; D possibly matches TRBD1 or TRBD2 (5 bases each). The CDR3 sequence is 13 residues long. Trimming took off 3 bases at V and 1 base at J, with 5 bases between the two ends. CDR1 SGHTA and CDR2 FQGTGA come from the germline V gene. CDR3 in DNA: TGTGCCAGCAGCTTGGGGGGCACAGATACGCAGTATTTT. Its translation: CASSLGGTDTQYF.

The CDR3 DNA reads TGTGCCAGCAGCCCCCGCGCGGGAATCACAGATACGCAGTATTTT. This translates into CASSPRAGITDTQYF. This chain connects TRBV11-3 to TRBJ2-3, with a tentative D call TRBD2 (6 bases). The V and J ends lost 5 bases and 2 bases respectively, with 14 bases between them. CDR3 length equals 15 residues. CDR1 and CDR2 (germline): SGHNT, YENEEA. Full variable domain (missing parts from reference TRBV11-3 and TRBJ2-3): EAGVVQSPRYKIIEKKQPVAFWCNPISGHNTLYWYLQNLGQGPELLIRYENEEAVDDSQLPKDRFSAERLKGVDSTLKIQPAELGDSAVYLCASSPRAGITDTQYFGPGTRLTVL.

This chain joins TRBV6-5 and TRBJ2-3; D is perhaps TRBD2 (6 bases). CDR1 is MNHEY, CDR2 SVGAGI, per germline. This CDR3 comprises 15 residues. V was pared by 2 bases and J by 4 bases, with 13 bases between. CDR3: CASSYGTGVADTQYF. CDR3 nucleotides: TGTGCCAGCAGTTACGGGACGGGAGTGGCAGATACGCAGTATTTT.

The V call is TRBV28, the J call TRBJ2-3, with D maybe TRBD1 (6 bases). The V and J ends lost 8 bases and 5 bases respectively, with 14 bases between them. The CDR3 contains 13 residues. CDR1 MDHEN and CDR2 SYDVKM come from the germline V gene. CDR3 DNA: TGTGCCAGCGGCTCTCCACAGGGAGATACGCAGTATTTT. Translated: CASGSPQGDTQYF.

The V gene is TRBV11-3, the J gene TRBJ2-2; TRBD2 aligns across 7 bases. J was trimmed by 5 bases and V by 5 bases; bases with no gene match: 8. The CDR3 contains 15 residues. Per germline, CDR1 SGHNT and CDR2 YENEEA. The CDR3: CASSPTSALTGELFF. CDR3 sequence (DNA): TGTGCCAGCAGCCCTACTAGCGCCTTAACCGGGGAGCTGTTTTTT. Drawing the rest from reference TRBV11-3 and TRBJ2-2, the complete variable domain is EAGVVQSPRYKIIEKKQPVAFWCNPISGHNTLYWYLQNLGQGPELLIRYENEEAVDDSQLPKDRFSAERLKGVDSTLKIQPAELGDSAVYLCASSPTSALTGELFFGEGSRLTVL.

The chain joins TRBV5-4 to TRBJ2-7; the match to TRBD1 covers 9 bases. Germline-derived CDR1 and CDR2 are SGHNT and YYREEE (reference sequence). Trimming at V came to 3 bases and at J to 7 bases, leaving 8 bases not matched to a gene. CDR3 length: 14 residues. The CDR3 sequence is CASSSRDRELEQYF. For the CDR3, the DNA is TGTGCCAGCAGCTCACGGGACAGGGAGCTTGAGCAGTACTTC.

With respect to this clone: The sample holds other DNA sequences that translate to the same CDR3. The V gene is TRBV5-1, the J gene TRBJ2-1, with D hard to call. V dropped 0 bases and J dropped 7 bases, with 8 bases sitting between them. The CDR3 runs 13 residues. Germline lookup yields CDR1 SGHRS and CDR2 YFSETQ. DNA for the CDR3: TGCGCCAGCAGCTTGGAGGGATTGAATGAGCAGTTCTTC. Translation gives CASSLEGLNEQFF. Full variable domain (remainder filled in from reference TRBV5-1 and TRBJ2-1): KAGVTQTPRYLIKTRGQQVTLSCSPISGHRSVSWYQQTPGQGLQFLFEYFSETQRNKGNFPGRFSGRQFSNSRSEMNVSTLELGDSALYLCASSLEGLNEQFFGPGTRLTVL.

V and J are TRBV19 and TRBJ2-7, with D perhaps matching TRBD1 (6 bases). The CDR3 is made up of 13 amino acids. Germline-derived CDR1 and CDR2 are LNHDA and SQIVND (reference sequence). Deletions cut 3 bases from V and 2 bases from J, with 8 bases between. CDR3: CASSIEGAYEQYF. The CDR3 region has the DNA TGTGCCAGTAGTATCGAGGGGGCCTACGAGCAGTACTTC. Filled out from reference TRBV19 and TRBJ2-7, the complete variable domain reads DGGITQSPKYLFRKEGQNVTLSCEQNLNHDAMYWYRQDPGQGLRLIYYSQIVNDFQKGDIAEGYSVSREKKESFPLTVTSAQKNPTAFYLCASSIEGAYEQYFGPGTRLTVT.

The chain uses TRBV28 and TRBJ2-7, with D unclear. Germline CDR1 MDHEN, CDR2 SYDVKM. Trimming left V 1 base short and J 1 base short, with 8 bases between. The CDR3 sequence is 14 residues long. CDR3 DNA sequence: TGTGCCAGCAGTTTATCGTCCGGGTCCTACGAGCAGTACTTC. This gives the protein CASSLSSGSYEQYF.

V usage is TRBV19 and J usage is TRBJ2-7; tentatively, D is TRBD2 (7 bases). Germline V CDR1 and CDR2: LNHDA, SQIVND (reference sequence). Trimming removed 6 bases from V and 1 base from J, with 19 bases in between. The CDR3 is 16 residues long. CDR3 nucleotides: TGTGCCAGTAGCCGAAAGGGGGGGGAGCGGTCCTACGAGCAGTACTTC. This gives the protein CASSRKGGERSYEQYF.

The chain uses TRBV25-1 and TRBJ2-7; maybe TRBD1 (8 bases). The CDR3 has 18 amino acids. Between the trimmed V and J ends, which lost 5 bases and 3 bases, there was a span of 26 bases. The germline gives CDR1 MGHDK, CDR2 SYGVNS. The CDR3 DNA reads TGTGCCAGCAGTTCGAGTTTTTTGGGAGGGACAGGTGGCTACGAGCAGTACTTC. This translates into CASSSSFLGGTGGYEQYF.

The rearrangement uses TRBV6-1 and TRBJ2-3, with 8 bases that match TRBD1. The CDR3 covers 15 residues. The V gene end was trimmed by 5 bases and the J gene end by 2 bases; junction bases not matched to a gene: 6. Germline V gene data show CDR1 as MNHNS and CDR2 as SASEGT. The CDR3 spells CASSPTGAITDTQYF. The CDR3 bases are TGTGCCAGCAGTCCGACAGGGGCTATCACAGATACGCAGTATTTT.

V and J are TRBV5-1 and TRBJ2-5; D is unresolved. V lost 1 base to trimming and J lost 5 bases, with 12 bases between them. CDR3 length equals 14 residues. In germline, CDR1 is SGHRS, CDR2 YFSETQ. CDR3 coding DNA: TGCGCCAGCAGCTTGAAGGGCCCAGACGAGACCCAGTACTTC. Its translation is CASSLKGPDETQYF. Complete variable domain (other parts from reference TRBV5-1 and TRBJ2-5): KAGVTQTPRYLIKTRGQQVTLSCSPISGHRSVSWYQQTPGQGLQFLFEYFSETQRNKGNFPGRFSGRQFSNSRSEMNVSTLELGDSALYLCASSLKGPDETQYFGPGTRLLVL.

The rearrangement uses TRBV5-1 and TRBJ2-3; 12 bases line up with TRBD2. This CDR3 spans 18 amino acids. Germline-derived CDR1 and CDR2 are SGHRS and YFSETQ. V lost 4 bases, J lost 0 bases, and 9 bases stayed unmatched. The DNA for the CDR3 is TGCGCCAGCAGCCCGGGGACTAGCGGGCCTCCTAGCACAGATACGCAGTATTTT. As protein: CASSPGTSGPPSTDTQYF.

In its sample, this clone was seen once. This chain joins TRBV2 and TRBJ1-2, with D unclear. Per the germline V gene, CDR1 is SNHLY and CDR2 is FYNNEI. Trimming cost V 4 bases and J 8 bases, with 11 bases left between them. CDR3 length: 12 residues. The CDR3 reads CASSVDLGGYTF. The CDR3, as DNA: TGTGCCAGCAGTGTGGACCTGGGGGGCTACACCTTC.

This chain uses TRBV5-5 with TRBJ1-4; D call uncertain. V lost 6 bases and J 8 bases, leaving 20 bases between the germline ends. The V gene's germline CDR1 is SGHKS and CDR2 YYEKEE (reference sequence). This CDR3 comprises 15 residues. The CDR3 DNA follows: TGTGCCAGCACGCCAGGTGATCGGGGATTAGAAAAACTGTTTTTT. The encoded protein is CASTPGDRGLEKLFF.

This sequence joins TRBV6-4 and TRBJ2-2; perhaps D is TRBD1 or TRBD2 (5 bases each). V lost 6 bases and J lost 7, with 12 bases in between. The CDR3 runs to 13 residues. Germline-derived CDR1 and CDR2 are MRHNA and SNTAGT. Here the CDR3 reads CASRGEGHGELFF. The CDR3 nucleotides are TGTGCCAGCAGGGGCGAGGGGCACGGGGAGCTGTTTTTT.

This chain connects TRBV27 to TRBJ2-7; 11 nucleotides align to TRBD1. Trimming at V came to 0 bases and at J to 3 bases, leaving 4 bases not matched to a gene. The CDR3 spans 16 residues. Germline CDR1 reads MNHEY; CDR2 reads SMNVEV (reference sequence). CDR3: CASSLSGTGGDYEQYF. The CDR3, as DNA: TGTGCCAGCAGTTTATCTGGGACAGGGGGTGACTACGAGCAGTACTTC.

There are many counts of this clone. The chain is built from TRBV7-2 and TRBJ1-5; D is ambiguous. The CDR3 consists of 15 residues. V shed 0 bases and J shed 0 bases, with 6 bases lying between them. Per germline, CDR1 SGHTA and CDR2 FQGNSA. The CDR3 nucleotides read TGTGCCAGCAGCTTAGCCCCGTATAGCAATCAGCCCCAGCATTTT. Protein: CASSLAPYSNQPQHF.

The rearrangement links TRBV2 to TRBJ2-2, with D unresolved. This CDR3 is built from 14 residues. CDR1 is SNHLY and CDR2 is FYNNEI in the germline V gene. V shed 7 bases and J shed 0 bases, with 9 bases lying between them. CDR3 DNA: TGTGCCAGCACCGGAATCGCGAACACCGGGGAGCTGTTTTTT. It yields the protein CASTGIANTGELFF.

This chain joins TRBV28 and TRBJ2-7; D not certain. The germline CDR1 and CDR2 sequences are MDHEN and SYDVKM. The ends were cut back, 5 bases at V and 0 bases at J, with 20 bases in the middle. The CDR3 consists of 17 residues. CDR3 DNA: TGTGCCAGCAGTAGGCCTAGGCTGGCAGCCAGCTCCTACGAGCAGTACTTC. Encoded protein: CASSRPRLAASSYEQYF.